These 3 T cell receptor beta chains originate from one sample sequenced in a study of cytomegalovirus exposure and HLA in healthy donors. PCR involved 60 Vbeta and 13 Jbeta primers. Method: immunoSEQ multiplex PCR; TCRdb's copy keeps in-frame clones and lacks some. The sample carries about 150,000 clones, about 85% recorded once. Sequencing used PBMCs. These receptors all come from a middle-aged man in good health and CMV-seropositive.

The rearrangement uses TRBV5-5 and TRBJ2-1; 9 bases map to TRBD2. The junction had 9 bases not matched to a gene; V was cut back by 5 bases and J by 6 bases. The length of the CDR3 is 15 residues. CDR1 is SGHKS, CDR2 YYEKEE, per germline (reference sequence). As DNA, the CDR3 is TGTGCCAGCAGTGTGAGGCTAGCGGGGTTCAATGAGCAGTTCTTC. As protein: CASSVRLAGFNEQFF.

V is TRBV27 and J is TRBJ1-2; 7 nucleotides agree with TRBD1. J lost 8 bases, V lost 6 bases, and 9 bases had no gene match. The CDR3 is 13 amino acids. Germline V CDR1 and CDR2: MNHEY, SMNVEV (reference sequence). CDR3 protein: CASRTGTVRGYTF. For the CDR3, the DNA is TGTGCCAGCAGAACCGGGACAGTTCGCGGCTACACCTTC.

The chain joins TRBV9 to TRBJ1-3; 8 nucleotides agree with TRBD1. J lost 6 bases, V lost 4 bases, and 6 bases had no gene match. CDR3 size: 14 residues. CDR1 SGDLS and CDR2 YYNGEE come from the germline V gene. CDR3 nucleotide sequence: TGTGCCAGCAGCCCTCGGACAGGGACAAACACCATATATTTT. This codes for CASSPRTGTNTIYF.